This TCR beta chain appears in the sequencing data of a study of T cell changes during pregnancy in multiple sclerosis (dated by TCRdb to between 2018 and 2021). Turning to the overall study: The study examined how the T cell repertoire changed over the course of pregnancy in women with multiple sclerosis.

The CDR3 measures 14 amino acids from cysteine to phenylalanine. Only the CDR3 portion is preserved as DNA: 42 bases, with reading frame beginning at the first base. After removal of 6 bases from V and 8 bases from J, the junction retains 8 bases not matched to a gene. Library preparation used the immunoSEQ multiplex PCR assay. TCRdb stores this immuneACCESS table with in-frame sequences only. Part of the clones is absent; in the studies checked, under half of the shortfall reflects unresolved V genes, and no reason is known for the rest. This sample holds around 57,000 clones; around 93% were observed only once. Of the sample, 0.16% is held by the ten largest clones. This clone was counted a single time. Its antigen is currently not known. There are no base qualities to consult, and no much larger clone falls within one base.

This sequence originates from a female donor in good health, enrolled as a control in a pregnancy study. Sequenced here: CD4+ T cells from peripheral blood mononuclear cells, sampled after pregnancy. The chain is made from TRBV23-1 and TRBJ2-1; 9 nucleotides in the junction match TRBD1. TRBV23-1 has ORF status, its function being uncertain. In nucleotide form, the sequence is TGCGCCAGCAGCCGGGGACAGGGATGGCATGAGCAGTTCTTC. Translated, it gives CASSRGQGWHEQFF.